This T cell receptor beta chain emerged from a study of metastatic and nonmetastatic thyroid tumors. No treatment had been given to any patient before thyroid surgery. Per the original data handling: The study took CDR3 differences across clinicopathological groups and made a distant-metastasis classifier for papillary thyroid cancer from them. TCRdb reassembled clones from the PCR reads with MiXCR. It is TCRdb's table, rather than the study itself, that gives the V and J calls and clone size. The profile shows roughly 36,000 clones, more than 25% of them singletons. The sample holds one count of this clone. The CDR3 is 19 amino acids. V was clipped by 4 bases and J by 8 bases; unmatched bases: 17. Germline values: CDR1 LGHNA, CDR2 YNFKEQ.

The chain links TRBV4-2 to TRBJ2-1, with TRBD2 matching 13 bases. The clonotype comes from a female donor with papillary thyroid cancer or a benign thyroid nodule (not recorded which). Some clones in this sample may be carry-over from other donors' samples. Sequenced material: blood. The CDR3 DNA follows: TGTGCCAGCAGCCCAGGTACTAGCGGGAGGGTCGATTCAATCGATGAGCAGTTCTTC. It specifies CASSPGTSGRVDSIDEQFF.